The 9 T cell receptor beta chains reported below all come from one sample, sequenced in a study of shared clonotypes between healthy human individuals. Clones were sequenced by immunoSEQ multiplex PCR, and TCRdb holds only the in-frame ones, with some missing. The table shows 2 million or so clones, with 85% to 95% occurring only once. The specimen sequenced was naive CD4+ T cells sorted from blood. Stated subset: CD45RA+ positively selected. The receptors were sampled from a man aged 18 to 29 in good health.

V gene TRBV28 combines with J gene TRBJ1-6, with D maybe TRBD1 (5 bases). Germline V gene lookup returns CDR1 MDHEN and CDR2 SYDVKM. Trimming removed 6 bases at V and 10 bases at J, with 13 bases between. The CDR3 sequence is 13 residues long. This chain's CDR3 is CASRYDSGSPLHF. In DNA form, the CDR3 reads TGTGCCAGCAGATATGACAGTGGCTCACCCCTCCACTTT.

The V gene is TRBV7-9, the J gene TRBJ2-7, with a possible D match to TRBD1 (5 bases). The CDR3 has 14 amino acids. Germline V gene data show CDR1 as SEHNR and CDR2 as FQNEAQ (reference sequence). Deletions cut 5 bases from V and 0 bases from J, with 11 bases between. This CDR3 is CASSPQGASYEQYF. CDR3 in DNA: TGTGCCAGCAGCCCCCAAGGGGCCTCCTACGAGCAGTACTTC.

With regard to this clone: Other DNA variants within this sample encode the same CDR3. The CDR3 DNA follows: TGTGCCAGCAGTTACTCGGGGGGTTACACTGAAGCTTTCTTT. Translated: CASSYSGGYTEAFF. This chain uses TRBV6-5 with TRBJ1-1; D is possibly TRBD1 (5 bases). CDR1 and CDR2 from the germline V gene are MNHEY and SVGAGI. The CDR3 sequence is 14 residues long. With 0 bases removed from V and 3 bases from J, the gap between germline ends came to 8 bases.

The chain couples TRBV10-3 to TRBJ1-1; D remains ambiguous. Germline V lookup: CDR1 ENHRY, CDR2 SYGVKD. The CDR3 length is 12 residues. V lost 2 bases to trimming and J lost 5 bases, with 6 bases between them. The CDR3 here is CAISEKRTEAFF. In DNA form, the CDR3 reads TGTGCCATCAGTGAGAAGAGAACTGAAGCTTTCTTT.

The chain is built from TRBV20-1 and TRBJ2-5; D unresolved. The germline V and J ends were trimmed by 3 bases and 7 bases, with 6 bases remaining between them. The CDR3 totals 10 residues. Germline V gene data show CDR1 as DFQATT and CDR2 as SNEGSKA (reference sequence). The chain's CDR3 is CSARSGTQYF. The CDR3 DNA is TGCAGTGCTAGGTCCGGGACCCAGTACTTC.

V is TRBV9 and J is TRBJ2-7; D unresolved. The germline V gene encodes CDR1 SGDLS and CDR2 YYNGEE. The CDR3 covers 15 residues. The V and J ends lost 0 bases and 1 base respectively, with 11 bases between them. The CDR3 DNA is TGTGCCAGCAGCGTAGATGGGTCGCCATCCTACGAGCAGTACTTC. It is translated as CASSVDGSPSYEQYF.

V gene TRBV30 combines with J gene TRBJ1-1, with no clear D. Germline loops: CDR1 GTSNPN, CDR2 SVGIG (reference sequence). The V end was cut by 0 bases, the J end by 2 bases, with 13 bases between. The CDR3 totals 15 residues. In DNA, the CDR3 is TGTGCCTGGAGTGTACTCGACCTTCTCAACACTGAAGCTTTCTTT. It codes for CAWSVLDLLNTEAFF.

The chain couples TRBV6-1 to TRBJ2-7; D is unresolved. Germline CDR1 MNHNS, CDR2 SASEGT. The V end lost 7 bases, the J end lost 3 bases, and 7 bases lay between the germline ends. This CDR3 has 11 residues. The CDR3 is CASKNSYEQYF. In DNA, the CDR3 is TGTGCCAGCAAGAACAGCTACGAGCAGTACTTC.

Comment on this clone: The same CDR3 can be traced to other DNA sequences in this sample. This sequence joins TRBV30 and TRBJ2-5, with D unclear. Trimming removed 3 bases from V and 3 bases from J, with 5 bases in between. This CDR3 has 11 amino acids. Looked up from germline, CDR1 is GTSNPN and CDR2 is SVGIG (reference sequence). The CDR3 reads CAWRAEETQYF. The CDR3 region has the DNA TGTGCCTGGAGGGCGGAAGAGACCCAGTACTTC.